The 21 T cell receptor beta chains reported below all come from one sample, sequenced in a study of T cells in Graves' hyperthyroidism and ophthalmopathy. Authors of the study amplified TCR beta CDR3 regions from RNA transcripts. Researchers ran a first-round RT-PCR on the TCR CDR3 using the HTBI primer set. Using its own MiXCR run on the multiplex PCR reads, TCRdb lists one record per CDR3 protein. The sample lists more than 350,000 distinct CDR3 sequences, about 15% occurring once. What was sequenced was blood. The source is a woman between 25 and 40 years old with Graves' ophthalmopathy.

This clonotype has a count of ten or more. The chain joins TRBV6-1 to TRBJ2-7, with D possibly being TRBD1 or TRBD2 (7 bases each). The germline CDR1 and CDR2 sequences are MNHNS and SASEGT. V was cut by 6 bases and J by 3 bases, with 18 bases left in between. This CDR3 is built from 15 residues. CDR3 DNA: TGTGCCAGCAGCAGGGGGGGAGGCCGAGGCTACGAGCAGTACTTC. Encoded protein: CASSRGGGRGYEQYF.

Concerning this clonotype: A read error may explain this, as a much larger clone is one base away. The CDR3 sequence is CASKPDRAQPQHF. DNA of the CDR3: TGTGCCAGCAAACCTGACAGGGCGCAGCCCCAGCATTTT. The genes are TRBV12-3 or TRBV12-4 and TRBJ1-5, with 7 bases fitting TRBD1. The CDR3 is made up of 13 amino acids. The ends lost 7 bases at V and 7 bases at J; junction bases unmatched: 7.

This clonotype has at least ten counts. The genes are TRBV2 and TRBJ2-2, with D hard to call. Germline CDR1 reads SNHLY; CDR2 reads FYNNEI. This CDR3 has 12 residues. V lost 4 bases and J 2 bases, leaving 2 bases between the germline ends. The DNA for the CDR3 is TGTGCCAGCAGTGGAAACACCGGGGAGCTGTTTTTT. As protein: CASSGNTGELFF.

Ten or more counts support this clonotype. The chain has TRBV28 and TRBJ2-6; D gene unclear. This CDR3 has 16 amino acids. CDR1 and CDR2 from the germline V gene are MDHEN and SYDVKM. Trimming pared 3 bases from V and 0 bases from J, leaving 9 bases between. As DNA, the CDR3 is TGTGCCAGCAGTTTGTGGCAGAGCTCTGGGGCCAACGTCCTGACTTTC. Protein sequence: CASSLWQSSGANVLTF.

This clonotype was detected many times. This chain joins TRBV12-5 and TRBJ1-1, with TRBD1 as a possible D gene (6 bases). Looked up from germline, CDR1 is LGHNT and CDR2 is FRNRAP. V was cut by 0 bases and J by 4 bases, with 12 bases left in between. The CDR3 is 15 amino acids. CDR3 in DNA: TGTGCTAGTGGTTTGGTAAAGGGGGAGGGCACTGAAGCTTTCTTT. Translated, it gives CASGLVKGEGTEAFF.

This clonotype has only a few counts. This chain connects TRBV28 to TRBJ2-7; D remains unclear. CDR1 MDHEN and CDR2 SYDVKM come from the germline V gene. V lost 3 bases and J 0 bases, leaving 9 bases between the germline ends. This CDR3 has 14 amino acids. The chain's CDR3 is CASSFSAGSYEQYF. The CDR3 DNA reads TGTGCCAGCAGTTTTTCGGCAGGCTCCTACGAGCAGTACTTC.

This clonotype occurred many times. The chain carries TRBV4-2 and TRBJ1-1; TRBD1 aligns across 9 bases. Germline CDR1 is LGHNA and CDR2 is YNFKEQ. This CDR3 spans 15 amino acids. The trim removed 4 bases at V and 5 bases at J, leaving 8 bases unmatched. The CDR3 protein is CASSRGDRDETEAFF. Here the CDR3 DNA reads TGTGCCAGCAGCCGAGGGGACAGGGATGAGACTGAAGCTTTCTTT.

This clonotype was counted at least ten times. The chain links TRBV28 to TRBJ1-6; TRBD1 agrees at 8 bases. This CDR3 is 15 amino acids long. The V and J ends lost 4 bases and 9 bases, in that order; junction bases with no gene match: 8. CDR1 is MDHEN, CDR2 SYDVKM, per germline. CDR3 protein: CASSSSGTGLSPLHF. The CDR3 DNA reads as TGTGCCAGCAGTTCATCCGGGACAGGTCTTTCACCCCTCCACTTT.

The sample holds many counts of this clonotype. The CDR3 sequence is CASSQTFLSGGNEQFF. In DNA, the CDR3 is TGCGCCAGCAGCCAAACTTTTCTAAGTGGGGGGAATGAGCAGTTCTTC. J is TRBJ2-1 and V is TRBV4-1, with D maybe TRBD2 (6 bases). The CDR3 covers 16 residues. Trimming removed 2 bases at V and 7 bases at J, with 18 bases between. Germline CDR1 and CDR2: MGHRA and YSYEKL.

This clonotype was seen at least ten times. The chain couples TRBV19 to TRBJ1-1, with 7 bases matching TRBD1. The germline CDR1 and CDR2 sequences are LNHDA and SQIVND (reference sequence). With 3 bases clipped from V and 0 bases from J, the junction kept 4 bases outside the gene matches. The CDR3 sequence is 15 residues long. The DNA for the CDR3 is TGTGCCAGTAGTATCTGGACAGGAATGAACACTGAAGCTTTCTTT. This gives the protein CASSIWTGMNTEAFF.

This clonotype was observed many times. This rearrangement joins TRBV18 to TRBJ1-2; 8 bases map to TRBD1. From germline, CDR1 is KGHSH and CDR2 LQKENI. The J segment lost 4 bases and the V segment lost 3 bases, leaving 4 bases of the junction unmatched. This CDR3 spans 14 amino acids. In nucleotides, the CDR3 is TGTGCCAGCTCACCCCAGGGGGCGGTCTATGGCTACACCTTC. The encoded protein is CASSPQGAVYGYTF.

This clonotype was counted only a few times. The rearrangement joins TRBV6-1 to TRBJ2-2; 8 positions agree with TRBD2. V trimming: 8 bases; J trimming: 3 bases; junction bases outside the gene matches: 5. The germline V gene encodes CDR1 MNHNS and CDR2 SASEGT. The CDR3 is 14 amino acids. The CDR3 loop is CASAYGGDTGELFF. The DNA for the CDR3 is TGTGCCAGCGCTTACGGGGGGGACACCGGGGAGCTGTTTTTT.

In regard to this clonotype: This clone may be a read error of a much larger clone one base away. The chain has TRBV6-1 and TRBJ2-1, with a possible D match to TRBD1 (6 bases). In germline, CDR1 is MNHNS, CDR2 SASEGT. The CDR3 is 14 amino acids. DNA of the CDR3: TGTGCCATCGGAAGGGACACCGCCTACAATGGGCAGTTCTTC. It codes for CAIGRDTAYNGQFF.

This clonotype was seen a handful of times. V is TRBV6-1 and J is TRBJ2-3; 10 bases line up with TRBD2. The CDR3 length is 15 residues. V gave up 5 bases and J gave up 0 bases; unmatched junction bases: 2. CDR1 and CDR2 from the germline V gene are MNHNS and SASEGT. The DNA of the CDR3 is TGTGCCAGCAGTTATAGCGGGGGGAGCACAGATACGCAGTATTTT. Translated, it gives CASSYSGGSTDTQYF.

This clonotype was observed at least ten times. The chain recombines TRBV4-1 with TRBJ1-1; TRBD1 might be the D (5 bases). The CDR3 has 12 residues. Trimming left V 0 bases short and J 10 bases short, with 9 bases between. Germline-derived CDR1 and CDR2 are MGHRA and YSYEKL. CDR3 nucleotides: TGCGCCAGCAGCCAAGAACGGCAGGGAGCTTTCTTT. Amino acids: CASSQERQGAFF.

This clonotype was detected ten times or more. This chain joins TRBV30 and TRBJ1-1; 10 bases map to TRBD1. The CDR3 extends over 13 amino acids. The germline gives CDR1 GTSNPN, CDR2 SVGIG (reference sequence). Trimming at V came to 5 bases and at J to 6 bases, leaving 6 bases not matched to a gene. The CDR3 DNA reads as TGTGCCTGGGACAGGGGGCCCAACGCTGAAGCTTTCTTT. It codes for CAWDRGPNAEAFF.

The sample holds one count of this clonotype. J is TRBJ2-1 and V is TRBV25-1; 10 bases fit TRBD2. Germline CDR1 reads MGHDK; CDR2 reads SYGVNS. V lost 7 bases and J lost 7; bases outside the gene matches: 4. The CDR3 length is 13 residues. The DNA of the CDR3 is TGTGCCAGCAAAGGACTAGCGGAAAATGAGCAGTTCTTC. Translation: CASKGLAENEQFF.

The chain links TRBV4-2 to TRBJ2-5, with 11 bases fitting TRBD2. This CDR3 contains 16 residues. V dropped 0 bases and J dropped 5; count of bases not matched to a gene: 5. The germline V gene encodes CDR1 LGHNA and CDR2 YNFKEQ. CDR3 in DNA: TGTGCCAGCAGCCAAGAGCTAGCGGGGGGCCGGGAGACCCAGTACTTC. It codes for CASSQELAGGRETQYF.

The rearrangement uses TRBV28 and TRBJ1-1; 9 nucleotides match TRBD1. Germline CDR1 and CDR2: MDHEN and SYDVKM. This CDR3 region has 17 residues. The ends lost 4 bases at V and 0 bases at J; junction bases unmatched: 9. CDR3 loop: CASSSSGTGTMNTEAFF. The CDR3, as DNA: TGTGCCAGCAGTTCATCCGGGACAGGGACCATGAACACTGAAGCTTTCTTT.

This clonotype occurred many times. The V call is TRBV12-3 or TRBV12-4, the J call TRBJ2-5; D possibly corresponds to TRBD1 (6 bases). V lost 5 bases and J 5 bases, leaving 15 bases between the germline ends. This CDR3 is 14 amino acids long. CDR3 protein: CASSKGQLGETQYF. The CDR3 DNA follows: TGTGCCAGCAGTAAAGGACAGTTGGGGGAGACCCAGTACTTC.

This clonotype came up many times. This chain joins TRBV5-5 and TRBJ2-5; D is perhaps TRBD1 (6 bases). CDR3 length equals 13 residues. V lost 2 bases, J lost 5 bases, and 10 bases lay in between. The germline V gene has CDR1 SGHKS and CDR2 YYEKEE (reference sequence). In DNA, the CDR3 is TGTGCCAGCAGCTTTACAGGGCTCGAGACCCAGTACTTC. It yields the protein CASSFTGLETQYF.